This T cell receptor beta chain came from a study of cytomegalovirus exposure and HLA in healthy donors. PCR amplification relied on 60 Vbeta primers (plus 13 Jbeta primers). Produced via immunoSEQ multiplex PCR; TCRdb's table is partial and in-frame only. The data hold about 140,000 clones, with roughly 73% observed a single time. Germline V gene sequence: CDR1 MNHEY, CDR2 SVGAGI. The CDR3 is 15 amino acids. J gave up 0 bases and V 6 bases, and 3 bases lay outside the gene matches. The TCR sequence derives from a female donor in good health and CMV-seronegative. The chain recombines TRBV6-5 with TRBJ2-2; 8 positions match TRBD1. Specimen: PBMCs. The CDR3 DNA sequence: TGTGCCAGCAGCAGGGGGCTGACGAACACCGGGGAGCTGTTTTTT. This gives the protein CASSRGLTNTGELFF.